A single sample gave rise to the 3 T cell receptor beta chains below, sequenced in a study of T-cell reconstitution after alpha-beta-depleted transplantation in children. It was with unique molecular identifiers that the TCRbeta library was prepared. TCRdb fed the PCR reads into MiXCR, producing one record per CDR3 protein. The sample lists about 97,000 distinct CDR3 sequences, 4.5% to 7.5% occurring once. This specimen was PBMCs, mostly from graft donor cells, taken 60 days after TCRalphabeta/CD19-depleted stem cell transplant. These receptors all stem from a female patient under 10 years old who had a stem cell transplant for Fanconi anemia, so the T cells may come from the graft donor.

The chain employs TRBV2 and TRBJ2-3, with 9 bases that match TRBD2. After removal of 8 bases from V and 3 bases from J, the junction contained 9 bases not matched to a gene. Germline V gene sequence: CDR1 SNHLY, CDR2 FYNNEI. This CDR3 is 15 amino acids long. CDR3 nucleotide sequence: TGTGCCAGCCTTTCGGGAGCGGGGGGTACAGATACGCAGTATTTT. This sequence encodes CASLSGAGGTDTQYF.

This rearrangement joins TRBV28 to TRBJ1-4; D gene uncertain. CDR1 MDHEN and CDR2 SYDVKM come from the germline V gene. The CDR3 length is 15 residues. Trimming took off 6 bases at V and 0 bases at J, with 11 bases between the two ends. CDR3 nucleotides: TGTGCCAGCAGCCGTTCCGGGACAACTAATGAAAAACTGTTTTTT. It specifies CASSRSGTTNEKLFF.

There are many counts of this clonotype. This sequence joins TRBV12-3 or TRBV12-4 and TRBJ2-2; TRBD2 matches 9 bases. V lost 5 bases to trimming and J lost 0 bases; unmatched junction nucleotides: 1. The CDR3 covers 15 residues. The DNA of the CDR3 is TGTGCCAGCAGTGCGGGGGGGCCGAACACCGGGGAGCTGTTTTTT. This codes for CASSAGGPNTGELFF.